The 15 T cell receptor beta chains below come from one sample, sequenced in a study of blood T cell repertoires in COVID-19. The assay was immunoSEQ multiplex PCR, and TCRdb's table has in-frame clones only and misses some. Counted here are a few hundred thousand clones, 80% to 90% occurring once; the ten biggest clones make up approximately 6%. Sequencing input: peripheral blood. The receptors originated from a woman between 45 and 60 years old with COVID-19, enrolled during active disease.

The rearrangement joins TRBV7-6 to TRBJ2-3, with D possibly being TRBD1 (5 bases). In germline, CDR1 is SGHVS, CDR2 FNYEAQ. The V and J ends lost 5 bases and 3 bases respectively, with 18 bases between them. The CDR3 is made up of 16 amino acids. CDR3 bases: TGTGCCAGCAGCCCAGAAGCAGGGCGTTTGACAGATACGCAGTATTTT. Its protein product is CASSPEAGRLTDTQYF.

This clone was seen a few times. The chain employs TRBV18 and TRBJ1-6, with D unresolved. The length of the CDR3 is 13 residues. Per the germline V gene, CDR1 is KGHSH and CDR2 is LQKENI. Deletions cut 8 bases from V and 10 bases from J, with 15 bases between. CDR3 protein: CASREVGGSPLHF. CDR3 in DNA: TGTGCCAGCCGCGAAGTTGGCGGATCACCCCTCCACTTT.

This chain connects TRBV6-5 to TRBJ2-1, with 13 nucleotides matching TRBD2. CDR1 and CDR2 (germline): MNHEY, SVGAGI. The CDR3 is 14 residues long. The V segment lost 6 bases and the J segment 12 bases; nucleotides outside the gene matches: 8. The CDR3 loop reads CASRPGLAGVLQFF. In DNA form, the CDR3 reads TGTGCCAGCAGACCCGGACTAGCGGGAGTTTTGCAGTTCTTC.

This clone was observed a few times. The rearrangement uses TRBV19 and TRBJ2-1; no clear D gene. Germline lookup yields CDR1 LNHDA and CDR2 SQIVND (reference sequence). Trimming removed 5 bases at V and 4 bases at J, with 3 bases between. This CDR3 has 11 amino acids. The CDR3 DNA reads TGTGCCAGTAGTTCGTACAATGAGCAGTTCTTC. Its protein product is CASSSYNEQFF.

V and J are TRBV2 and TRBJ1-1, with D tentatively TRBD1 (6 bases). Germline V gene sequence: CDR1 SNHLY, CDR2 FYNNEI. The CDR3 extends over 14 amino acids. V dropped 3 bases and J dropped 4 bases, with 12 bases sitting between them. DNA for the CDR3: TGTGCCAGCAGTGACAGGGGCCCGAGCACTGAAGCTTTCTTT. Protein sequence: CASSDRGPSTEAFF.

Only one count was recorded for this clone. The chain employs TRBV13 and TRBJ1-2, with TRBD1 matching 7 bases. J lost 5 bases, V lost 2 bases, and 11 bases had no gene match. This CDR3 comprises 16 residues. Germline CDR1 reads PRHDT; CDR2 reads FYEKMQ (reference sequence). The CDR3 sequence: CASSLRLPGQHYGYTF. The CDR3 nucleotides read TGTGCCAGCAGCTTACGGCTCCCGGGACAGCATTATGGCTACACCTTC.

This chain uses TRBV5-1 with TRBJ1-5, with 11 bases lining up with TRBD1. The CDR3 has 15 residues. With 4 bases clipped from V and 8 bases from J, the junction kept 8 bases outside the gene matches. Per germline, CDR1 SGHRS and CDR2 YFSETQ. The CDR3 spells CASSRTGGSVEPQHF. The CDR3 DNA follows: TGCGCCAGCAGCCGGACAGGGGGCTCAGTGGAGCCCCAGCATTTT.

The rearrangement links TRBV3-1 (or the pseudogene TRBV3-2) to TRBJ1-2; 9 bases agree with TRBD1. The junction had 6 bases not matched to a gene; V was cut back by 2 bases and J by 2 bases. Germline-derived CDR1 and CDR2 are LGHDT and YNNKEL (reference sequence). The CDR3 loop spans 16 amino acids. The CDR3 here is CASSQHDRGWNYGYTF. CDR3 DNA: TGTGCCAGCAGCCAACACGACAGGGGGTGGAACTATGGCTACACCTTC.

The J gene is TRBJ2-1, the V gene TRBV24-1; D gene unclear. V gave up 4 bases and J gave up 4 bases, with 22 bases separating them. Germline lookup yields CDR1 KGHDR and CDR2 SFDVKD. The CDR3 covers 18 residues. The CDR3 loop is CATSDPSPGRPWYNEQFF. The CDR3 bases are TGTGCCACCAGTGACCCGTCCCCAGGCAGGCCGTGGTACAATGAGCAGTTCTTC.

The CDR3 here is CASSYTGTGVSNQPQHF. The CDR3 nucleotides read TGTGCCAGCAGTTATACCGGGACAGGGGTTAGCAATCAGCCCCAGCATTTT. This chain joins TRBV6-2 or TRBV6-3 and TRBJ1-5; 10 bases match TRBD1. Looked up from germline, CDR1 is MNHEY and CDR2 is SVGEGT. This CDR3 is 17 amino acids long. V lost 3 bases, J lost 0 bases, and 5 bases stayed unmatched.

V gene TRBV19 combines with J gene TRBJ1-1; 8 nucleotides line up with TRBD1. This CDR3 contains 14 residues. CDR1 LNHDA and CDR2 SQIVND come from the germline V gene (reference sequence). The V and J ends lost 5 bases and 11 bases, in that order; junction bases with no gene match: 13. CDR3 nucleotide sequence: TGTGCCAGTAGTGCGCGGACAGGGTCCGGCGGTGCTTTCTTT. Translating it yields CASSARTGSGGAFF. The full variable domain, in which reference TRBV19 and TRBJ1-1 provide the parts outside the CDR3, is DGGITQSPKYLFRKEGQNVTLSCEQNLNHDAMYWYRQDPGQGLRLIYYSQIVNDFQKGDIAEGYSVSREKKESFPLTVTSAQKNPTAFYLCASSARTGSGGAFFGQGTRLTVV.

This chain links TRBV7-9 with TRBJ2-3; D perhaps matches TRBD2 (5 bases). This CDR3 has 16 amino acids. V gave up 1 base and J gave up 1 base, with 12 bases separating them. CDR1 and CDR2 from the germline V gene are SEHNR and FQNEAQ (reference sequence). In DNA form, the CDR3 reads TGTGCCAGCAGCTTAGGGGTTGGTAGCGGCACAGATACGCAGTATTTT. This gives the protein CASSLGVGSGTDTQYF.

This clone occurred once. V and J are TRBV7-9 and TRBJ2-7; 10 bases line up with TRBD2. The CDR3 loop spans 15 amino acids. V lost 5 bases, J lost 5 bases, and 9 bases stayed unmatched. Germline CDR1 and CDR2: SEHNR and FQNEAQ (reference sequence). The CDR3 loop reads CASSVGTSAGDEQYF. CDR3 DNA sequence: TGTGCCAGCAGCGTAGGGACTAGCGCCGGGGACGAGCAGTACTTC.

For the CDR3, the DNA is TGTGCCAGCAGAAATACGGGACAGCCCTGGGAGACCCAGTACTTC. Residues: CASRNTGQPWETQYF. The gene calls are TRBV11-2 and TRBJ2-5, with TRBD1 matching over 7 bases. Germline V CDR1 and CDR2: SGHAT, FQNNGV. V lost 6 bases and J lost 5; bases outside the gene matches: 12. The CDR3 extends over 15 amino acids.

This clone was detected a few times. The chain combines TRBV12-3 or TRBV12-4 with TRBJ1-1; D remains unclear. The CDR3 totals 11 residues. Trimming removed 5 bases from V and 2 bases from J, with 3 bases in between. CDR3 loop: CASSVNTEAFF. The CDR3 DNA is TGTGCCAGCAGTGTAAACACTGAAGCTTTCTTT.